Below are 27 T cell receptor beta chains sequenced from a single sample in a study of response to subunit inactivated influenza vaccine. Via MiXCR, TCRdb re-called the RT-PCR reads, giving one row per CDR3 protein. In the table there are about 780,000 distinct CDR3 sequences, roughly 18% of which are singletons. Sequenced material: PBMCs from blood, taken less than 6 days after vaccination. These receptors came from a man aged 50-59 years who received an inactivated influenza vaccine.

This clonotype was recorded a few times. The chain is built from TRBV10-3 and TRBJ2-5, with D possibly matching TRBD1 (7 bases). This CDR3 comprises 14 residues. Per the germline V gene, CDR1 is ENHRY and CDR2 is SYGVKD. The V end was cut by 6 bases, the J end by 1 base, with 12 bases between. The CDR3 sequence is CAIRQGGPQETQYF. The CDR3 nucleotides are TGTGCCATCAGGCAGGGGGGACCCCAAGAGACCCAGTACTTC.

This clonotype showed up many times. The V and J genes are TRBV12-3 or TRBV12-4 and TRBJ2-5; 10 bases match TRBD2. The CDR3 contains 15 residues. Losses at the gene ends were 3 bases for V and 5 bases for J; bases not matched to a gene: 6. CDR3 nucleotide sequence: TGTGCCAGCAGTTTGGGCCTAGCGGGGGTGGAGACCCAGTACTTC. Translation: CASSLGLAGVETQYF.

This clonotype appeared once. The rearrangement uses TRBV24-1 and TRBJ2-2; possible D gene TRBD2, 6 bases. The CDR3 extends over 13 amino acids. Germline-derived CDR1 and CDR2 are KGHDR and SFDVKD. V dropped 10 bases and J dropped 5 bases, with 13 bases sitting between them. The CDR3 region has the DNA TGTGCCACGGGATCGGGAGAAACCGGGGAGCTGTTTTTT. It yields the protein CATGSGETGELFF.

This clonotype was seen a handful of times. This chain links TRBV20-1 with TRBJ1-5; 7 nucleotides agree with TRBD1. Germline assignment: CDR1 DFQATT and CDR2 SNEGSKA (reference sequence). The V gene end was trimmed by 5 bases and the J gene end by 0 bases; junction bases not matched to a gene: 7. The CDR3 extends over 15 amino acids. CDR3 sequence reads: CSAGPGTDSNQPQHF. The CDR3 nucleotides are TGCAGTGCTGGGCCCGGGACAGATAGCAATCAGCCCCAGCATTTT.

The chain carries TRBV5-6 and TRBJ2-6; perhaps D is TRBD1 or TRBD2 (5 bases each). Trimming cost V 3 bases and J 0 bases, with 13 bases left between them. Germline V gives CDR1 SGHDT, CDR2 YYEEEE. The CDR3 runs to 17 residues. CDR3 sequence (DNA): TGTGCCAGCAGCTATAAAGTGGGACCCTCTGGGGCCAACGTCCTGACTTTC. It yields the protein CASSYKVGPSGANVLTF.

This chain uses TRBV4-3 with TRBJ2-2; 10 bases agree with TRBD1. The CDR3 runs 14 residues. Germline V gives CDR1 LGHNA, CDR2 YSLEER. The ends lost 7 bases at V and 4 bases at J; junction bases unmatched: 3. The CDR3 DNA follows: TGCGCCAGCACCAGGACAGGGGGCACCGGGGAGCTGTTTTTT. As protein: CASTRTGGTGELFF.

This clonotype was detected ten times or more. The CDR3 sequence is CASSRQQNQPQHF. The CDR3 coding sequence is TGTGCCAGCAGCCGACAGCAAAATCAGCCCCAGCATTTT. This chain uses TRBV6-1 with TRBJ1-5; D possibly corresponds to TRBD1 (5 bases). V was pared by 6 bases and J by 4 bases, with 10 bases between. CDR1 is MNHNS and CDR2 is SASEGT in the germline V gene. The CDR3 consists of 13 residues.

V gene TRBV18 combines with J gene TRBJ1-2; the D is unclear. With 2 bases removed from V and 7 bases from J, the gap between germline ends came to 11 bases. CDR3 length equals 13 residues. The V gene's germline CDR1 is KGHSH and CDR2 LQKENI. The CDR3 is CASSPSESLGYTF. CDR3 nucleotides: TGTGCCAGCTCACCATCAGAATCTCTTGGCTACACCTTC.

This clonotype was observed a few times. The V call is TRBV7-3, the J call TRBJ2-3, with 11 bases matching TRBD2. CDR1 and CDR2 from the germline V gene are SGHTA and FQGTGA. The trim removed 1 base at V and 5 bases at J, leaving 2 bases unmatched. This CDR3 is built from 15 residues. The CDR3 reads CASSLISGRGDTQYF. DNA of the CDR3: TGTGCCAGCAGCTTAATTAGCGGGAGGGGAGATACGCAGTATTTT.

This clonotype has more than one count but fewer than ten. CDR3 bases: TGTGCCAGCAGCTTAGGCAGAGCAGGTGAGCAGTTCTTC. It translates to CASSLGRAGEQFF. This chain links TRBV7-2 with TRBJ2-1; D gene unclear. The germline gives CDR1 SGHTA, CDR2 FQGNSA. Trimming took off 1 base at V and 9 bases at J, with 10 bases between the two ends. The CDR3 is 13 residues long.

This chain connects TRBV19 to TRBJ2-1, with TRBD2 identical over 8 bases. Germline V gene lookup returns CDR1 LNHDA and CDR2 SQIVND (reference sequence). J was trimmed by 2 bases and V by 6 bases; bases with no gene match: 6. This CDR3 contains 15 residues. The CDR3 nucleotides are TGTGCCAGTAGCCTGACTAGCGTGGCCTACAATGAGCAGTTCTTC. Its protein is CASSLTSVAYNEQFF.

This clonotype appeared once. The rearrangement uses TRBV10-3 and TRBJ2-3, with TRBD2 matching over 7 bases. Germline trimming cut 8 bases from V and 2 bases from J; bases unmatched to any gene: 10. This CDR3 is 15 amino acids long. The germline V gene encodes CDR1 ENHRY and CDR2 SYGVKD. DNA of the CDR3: TGTGCCATCGCATACCGGGGGGATTCCACAGATACGCAGTATTTT. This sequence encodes CAIAYRGDSTDTQYF.

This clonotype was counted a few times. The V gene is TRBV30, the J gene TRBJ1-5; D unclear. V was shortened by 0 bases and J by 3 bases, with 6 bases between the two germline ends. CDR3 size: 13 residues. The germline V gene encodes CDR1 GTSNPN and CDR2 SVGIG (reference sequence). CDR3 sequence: CAWSVSPNQPQHF. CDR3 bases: TGTGCCTGGAGTGTGAGTCCCAATCAGCCCCAGCATTTT.

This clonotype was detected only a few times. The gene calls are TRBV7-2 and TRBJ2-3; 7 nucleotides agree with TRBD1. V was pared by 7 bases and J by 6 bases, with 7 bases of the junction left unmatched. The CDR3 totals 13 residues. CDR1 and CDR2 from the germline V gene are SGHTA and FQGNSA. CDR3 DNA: TGTGCCAGCACAAACAGGGGTGCCGATACGCAGTATTTT. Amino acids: CASTNRGADTQYF.

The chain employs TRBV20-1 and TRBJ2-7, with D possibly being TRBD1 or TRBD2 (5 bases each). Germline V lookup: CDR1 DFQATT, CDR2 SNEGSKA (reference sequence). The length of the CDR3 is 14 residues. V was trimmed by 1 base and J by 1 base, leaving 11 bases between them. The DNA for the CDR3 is TGCAGTGCTAGAGGATACGGGGCTTCCTACGAGCAGTACTTC. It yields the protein CSARGYGASYEQYF.

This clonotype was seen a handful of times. CDR3 protein: CASSPFSRAFNYGYTF. The DNA for the CDR3 is TGTGCCAGCTCACCATTCTCCAGGGCATTTAACTATGGCTACACCTTC. The rearrangement joins TRBV18 to TRBJ1-2, with D perhaps matching TRBD1 (5 bases). CDR1 and CDR2 from the germline V gene are KGHSH and LQKENI. V lost 2 bases and J lost 1, with 14 bases in between. This CDR3 is built from 16 residues.

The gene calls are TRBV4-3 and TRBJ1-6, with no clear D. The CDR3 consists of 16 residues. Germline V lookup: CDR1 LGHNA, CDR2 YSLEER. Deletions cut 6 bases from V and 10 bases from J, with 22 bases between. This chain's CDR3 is CASSLAQAAAGSPLHF. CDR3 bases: TGCGCCAGCAGTCTCGCCCAGGCGGCGGCTGGATCACCCCTCCACTTT.

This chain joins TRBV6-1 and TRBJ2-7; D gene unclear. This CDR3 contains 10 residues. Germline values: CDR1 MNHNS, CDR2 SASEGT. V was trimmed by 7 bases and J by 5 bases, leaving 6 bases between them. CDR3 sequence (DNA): TGTGCCAGCAATTGGAACGAGCAGTACTTC. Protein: CASNWNEQYF.

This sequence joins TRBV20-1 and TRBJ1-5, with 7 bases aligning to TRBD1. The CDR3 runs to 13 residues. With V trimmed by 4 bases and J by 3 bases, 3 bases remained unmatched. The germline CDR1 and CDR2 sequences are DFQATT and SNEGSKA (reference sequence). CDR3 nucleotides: TGCAGTGCTAAACAGGGGCCCAATCAGCCCCAGCATTTT. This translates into CSAKQGPNQPQHF.

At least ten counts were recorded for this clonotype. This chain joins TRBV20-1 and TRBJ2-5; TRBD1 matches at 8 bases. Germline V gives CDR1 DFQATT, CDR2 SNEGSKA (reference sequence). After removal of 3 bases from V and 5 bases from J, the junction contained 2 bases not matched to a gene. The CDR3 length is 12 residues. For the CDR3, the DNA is TGCAGTGCTAGCGACAGGGGTGAGACCCAGTACTTC. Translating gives CSASDRGETQYF.

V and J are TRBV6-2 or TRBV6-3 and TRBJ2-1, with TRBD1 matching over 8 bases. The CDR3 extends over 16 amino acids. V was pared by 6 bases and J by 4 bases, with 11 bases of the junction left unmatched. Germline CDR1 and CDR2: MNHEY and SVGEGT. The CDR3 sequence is CASSRLGTGEYNEQFF. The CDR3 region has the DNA TGTGCCAGCAGCCGACTCGGGACAGGCGAATACAATGAGCAGTTCTTC.

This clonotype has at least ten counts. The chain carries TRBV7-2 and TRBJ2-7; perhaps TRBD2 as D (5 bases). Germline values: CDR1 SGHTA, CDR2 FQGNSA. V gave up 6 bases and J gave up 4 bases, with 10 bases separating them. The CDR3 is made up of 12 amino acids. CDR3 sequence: CASSRGLYEQYF. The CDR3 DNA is TGTGCCAGCAGTCGAGGGCTGTACGAGCAGTACTTC.

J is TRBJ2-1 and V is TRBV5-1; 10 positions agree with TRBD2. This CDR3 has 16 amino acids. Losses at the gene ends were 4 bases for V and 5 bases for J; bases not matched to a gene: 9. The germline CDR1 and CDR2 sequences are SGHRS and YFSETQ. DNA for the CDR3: TGCGCCAGCAGCCCCCTTTGGCTAGCGGGAGACAATGAGCAGTTCTTC. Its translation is CASSPLWLAGDNEQFF.

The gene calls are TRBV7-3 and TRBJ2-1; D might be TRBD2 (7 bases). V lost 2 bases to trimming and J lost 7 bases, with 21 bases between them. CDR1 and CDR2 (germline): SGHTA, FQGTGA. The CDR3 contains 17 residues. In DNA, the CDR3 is TGTGCCAGCAGCTTAGGTCTCCTAGCGGAGAGGGGGAATGAGCAGTTCTTC. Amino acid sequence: CASSLGLLAERGNEQFF.

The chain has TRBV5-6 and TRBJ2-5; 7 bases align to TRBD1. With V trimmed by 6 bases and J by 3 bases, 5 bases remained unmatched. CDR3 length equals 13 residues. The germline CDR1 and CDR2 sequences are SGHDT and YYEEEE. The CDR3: CASTRQGKETQYF. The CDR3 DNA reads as TGTGCCAGCACCAGACAGGGAAAAGAGACCCAGTACTTC.

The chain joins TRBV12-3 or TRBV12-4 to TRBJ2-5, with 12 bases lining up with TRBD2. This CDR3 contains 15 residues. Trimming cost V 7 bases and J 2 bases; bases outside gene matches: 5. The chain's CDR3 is CASMLAGGNQETQYF. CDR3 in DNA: TGTGCCAGCATGCTAGCGGGGGGGAATCAAGAGACCCAGTACTTC.

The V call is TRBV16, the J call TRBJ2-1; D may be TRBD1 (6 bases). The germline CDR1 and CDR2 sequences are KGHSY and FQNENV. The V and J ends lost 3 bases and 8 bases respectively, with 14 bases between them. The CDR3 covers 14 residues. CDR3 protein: CASSQVQGLDEQFF. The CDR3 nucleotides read TGTGCCAGCAGCCAGGTGCAGGGGTTGGATGAGCAGTTCTTC. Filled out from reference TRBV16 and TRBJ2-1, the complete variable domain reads GEEVAQTPKHLVRGEGQKAKLYCAPIKGHSYVFWYQQVLKNEFKFLISFQNENVFDETGMPKERFSAKCLPNSPCSLEIQATKLEDSAVYFCASSQVQGLDEQFFGPGTRLTVL.